Listed below are T cell receptor beta chains from one sample, sequenced in a study of T cell responses to AZD1222 COVID-19 vaccine. Generated by immunoSEQ multiplex PCR, the TCRdb table keeps only in-frame clones and is missing some. The sample includes 150,000 to 200,000 clones, 90% of them seen just once. The source was peripheral blood, collected on day 0 of AZD1222 vaccination. The receptors shown here come from an adult in good health. CDR3s include the opening cysteine and the closing phenylalanine or tryptophan.

CDR3 protein: CASSLRGNTEAFF
V gene: TRBV7-2

CDR3 protein: CATSRDSTDTQYF
V gene: TRBV15

CDR3 protein: CASSQGQTGNQPQHF
V gene: TRBV7-9

CDR3 protein: CASSPQAGMYSNQPQHF
V gene: TRBV18

CDR3 protein: CASAIGTYSNQPQHF
V gene: TRBV19

CDR3 protein: CASSLDSRVHGYTF
V gene: TRBV11-2

CDR3 protein: CASSLIGRRGDEAFF
V gene: TRBV7-3

CDR3 protein: CASSPRPDTGELFF
V gene: TRBV5-4

CDR3 protein: CASSMAGLDTEAFF
V gene: TRBV19

CDR3 protein: CASSPTQNTEAFF
V gene: TRBV18

CDR3 protein: CASRPDNEKLFF
V gene: TRBV2

CDR3 protein: CASSPGAGKSGELFF
V gene: TRBV5-1

CDR3 protein: CASTSGLASDTQYF
V gene: TRBV19

CDR3 protein: CASSTRASGSGNTIYF
V gene: TRBV21-1

CDR3 protein: CASSQGGTPGAPLHF
V gene: TRBV7-8

CDR3 protein: CASSQLEETQYF
V gene: TRBV3-1/TRBV3-2

CDR3 protein: CARADRGPITEAFF
V gene: TRBV2

CDR3 protein: CASSRRQGAEAFF
V gene: TRBV3-1/TRBV3-2

CDR3 protein: CASSLQESNQPQHF
V gene: TRBV11-2

CDR3 protein: CASSDRGYEQYF
V gene: TRBV6-1

CDR3 protein: CASTQVEDQPQHF
V gene: TRBV19

CDR3 protein: CASRPDRGQPQHF
V gene: TRBV2